Each of the 8 T cell receptor beta chains below was sequenced from the same sample in a study of regulatory T cells in long-lasting Graves disease (dated by TCRdb to the early 2020s). The time point label here, explained by the study, means: newly diagnosed GD, antithyroid drugs for less than 3 months. For both TCR sequencing and RNA sequencing, RNA was extracted from PBMCs using TRIzol. The protocol used for the library was multiplex PCR. The sequencer was an Illumina HiSeq 4000. To build TCR beta libraries, CDR3 regions were amplified by Arm-PCR using iRepertoire HTBI primers. The public reads were reprocessed in TCRdb via fastp at Q25 and MiXCR, keeping in-frame beta chains. CDR3 protein sequences are deduplicated, and each keeps its most common genes and DNA. This sample holds over 400,000 distinct CDR3 sequences; approximately 14% were observed only once. Approximately 19% of the sample belongs to the ten largest clones.

The same specimen was also included in a second study, on T cells in Graves' hyperthyroidism and ophthalmopathy.

The source was peripheral blood mononuclear cells (PBMCs), collected at new diagnosis, from a patient treated with antithyroid drugs. Source of these receptors: a woman between 45 and 65 years old with Graves disease. Donor details come from another sample of the same person, matched by shared clones.

This clonotype was observed many times. This rearrangement joins TRBV6-1 to TRBJ2-2; 7 bases are a match to TRBD2. In germline, CDR1 is MNHNS, CDR2 SASEGT. With V trimmed by 5 bases and J by 3 bases, 3 bases remained unmatched. The CDR3 loop spans 14 amino acids. CDR3 residues: CASSPLADTGELFF. In DNA form, the CDR3 reads TGTGCCAGCAGTCCCCTAGCGGACACCGGGGAGCTGTTTTTT.

This clonotype was counted between two and nine times. This may come from a read error, since a much larger clone is one base off. The CDR3 does not end in the conserved phenylalanine or tryptophan, so this is likely a read error. The J gene is TRBJ2-1, the V gene TRBV7-9, with TRBD1 matching 7 bases. This CDR3 region has 14 residues. V dropped 3 bases and J dropped 2; count of bases not matched to a gene: 1. Germline CDR1 SEHNR, CDR2 FQNEAQ (reference sequence). The CDR3 loop reads CASSFDRAYNEQFL. CDR3 nucleotide sequence: TGTGCCAGCAGCTTCGACAGGGCCTACAATGAGCAGTTCCTC.

Many counts were recorded for this clonotype. The chain has TRBV5-1 and TRBJ2-3, with TRBD2 matching 12 bases. V lost 0 bases and J lost 4; bases outside the gene matches: 9. Per germline, CDR1 SGHRS and CDR2 YFSETQ. This CDR3 contains 18 residues. The CDR3: CASSLDPSGRDLADTQYF. CDR3 in DNA: TGCGCCAGCAGCTTGGATCCTAGCGGGAGGGATCTCGCAGATACGCAGTATTTT.

This clonotype was counted between two and nine times. V and J are TRBV12-3 or TRBV12-4 and TRBJ1-5; TRBD1 agrees at 7 bases. The CDR3 extends over 15 amino acids. V lost 4 bases and J lost 3; bases outside the gene matches: 6. The CDR3 protein is CASSYPDRDNQPQHF. CDR3 bases: TGTGCCAGCAGTTACCCCGACAGGGACAATCAGCCCCAGCATTTT.

This clonotype was counted ten times or more. The chain is built from TRBV12-3 or TRBV12-4 and TRBJ1-5; TRBD1 might be the D (5 bases). The CDR3 consists of 13 residues. Trimming left V 4 bases short and J 8 bases short, with 12 bases between. In DNA form, the CDR3 reads TGTGCCAGCAGTTCCTTTCAAGGGGAGCCCCAGCATTTT. The encoded protein is CASSSFQGEPQHF.

V gene TRBV5-6 combines with J gene TRBJ1-2; unclear D gene. CDR3 length equals 12 residues. Trimming left V 1 base short and J 6 bases short, with 7 bases between. The germline V gene has CDR1 SGHDT and CDR2 YYEEEE. CDR3 region: CASSLWGNGYTF. The DNA of the CDR3 is TGTGCCAGCAGCTTGTGGGGTAATGGCTACACCTTC.

This clonotype was recorded a few times. CDR3 protein: CAITLSGTADTQYF. CDR3 bases: TGTGCCATCACACTAAGCGGGACGGCAGATACGCAGTATTTT. The rearrangement uses TRBV10-3 and TRBJ2-3, with 7 nucleotides matching TRBD2. Germline V CDR1 and CDR2: ENHRY, SYGVKD. The CDR3 runs to 14 residues. The J segment lost 4 bases and the V segment lost 7 bases, leaving 8 bases of the junction unmatched.

This clonotype has ten or more counts. The V gene is TRBV24-1, the J gene TRBJ1-5, with D perhaps matching TRBD1 (5 bases). Trimming shortened V by 7 bases and J by 2 bases, and 8 bases separated the two germline ends. The germline CDR1 and CDR2 sequences are KGHDR and SFDVKD. CDR3 length equals 13 residues. CDR3 in amino acids: CATSREGNQPQHF. The CDR3, as DNA: TGTGCCACCAGCAGGGAAGGCAATCAGCCCCAGCATTTT.